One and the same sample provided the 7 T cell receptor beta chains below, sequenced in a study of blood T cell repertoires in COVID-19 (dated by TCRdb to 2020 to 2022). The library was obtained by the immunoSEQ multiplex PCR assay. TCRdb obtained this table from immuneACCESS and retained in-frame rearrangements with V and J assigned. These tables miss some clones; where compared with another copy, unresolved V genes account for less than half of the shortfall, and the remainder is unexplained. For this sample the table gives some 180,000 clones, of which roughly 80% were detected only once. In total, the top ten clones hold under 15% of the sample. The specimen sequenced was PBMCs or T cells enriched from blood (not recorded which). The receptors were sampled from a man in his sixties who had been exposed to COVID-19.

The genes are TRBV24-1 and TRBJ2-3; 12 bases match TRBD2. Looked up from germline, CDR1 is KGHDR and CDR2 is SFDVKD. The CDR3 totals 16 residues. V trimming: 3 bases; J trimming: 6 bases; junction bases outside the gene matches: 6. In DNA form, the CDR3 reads TGTGCCACCAGTGATGGGACTAGCGGGTTCTGGGATACGCAGTATTTT. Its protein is CATSDGTSGFWDTQYF.

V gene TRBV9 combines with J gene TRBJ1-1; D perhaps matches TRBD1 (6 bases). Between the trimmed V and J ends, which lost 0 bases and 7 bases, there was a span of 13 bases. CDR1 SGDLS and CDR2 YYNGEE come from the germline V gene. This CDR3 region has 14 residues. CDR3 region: CASSVEQGWGEAFF. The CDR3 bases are TGTGCCAGCAGCGTAGAACAGGGATGGGGTGAAGCTTTCTTT.

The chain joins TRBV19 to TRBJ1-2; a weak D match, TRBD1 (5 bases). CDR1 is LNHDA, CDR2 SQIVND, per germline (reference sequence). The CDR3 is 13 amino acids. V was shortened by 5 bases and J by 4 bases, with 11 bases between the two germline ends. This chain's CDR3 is CASSRREGYGYTF. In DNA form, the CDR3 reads TGTGCCAGTAGTCGCAGGGAGGGCTATGGCTACACCTTC.

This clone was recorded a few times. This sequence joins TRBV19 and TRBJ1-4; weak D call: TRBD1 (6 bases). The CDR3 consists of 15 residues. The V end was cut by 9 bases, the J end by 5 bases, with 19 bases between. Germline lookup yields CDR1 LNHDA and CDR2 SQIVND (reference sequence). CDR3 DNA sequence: TGTGCCAGCTCGAAGGGGGTCGGGGTGAATGAAAAACTGTTTTTT. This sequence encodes CASSKGVGVNEKLFF. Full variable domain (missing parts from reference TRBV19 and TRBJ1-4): DGGITQSPKYLFRKEGQNVTLSCEQNLNHDAMYWYRQDPGQGLRLIYYSQIVNDFQKGDIAEGYSVSREKKESFPLTVTSAQKNPTAFYLCASSKGVGVNEKLFFGSGTQLSVL.

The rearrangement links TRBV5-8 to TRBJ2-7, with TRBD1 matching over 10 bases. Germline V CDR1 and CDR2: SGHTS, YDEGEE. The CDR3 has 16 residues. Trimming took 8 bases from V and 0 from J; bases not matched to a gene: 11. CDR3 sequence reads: CAREGQGVWASYEQYF. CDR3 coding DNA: TGTGCCAGAGAAGGACAGGGGGTTTGGGCCTCCTACGAGCAGTACTTC. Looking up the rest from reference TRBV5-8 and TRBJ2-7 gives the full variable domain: EAGVTQSPTHLIKTRGQQATLRCSPISGHTSVYWYQQALGLGLQFLLWYDEGEERNRGNFPPRFSGRQFPNYSSELNVNALELEDSALYLCAREGQGVWASYEQYFGPGTRLTVT.

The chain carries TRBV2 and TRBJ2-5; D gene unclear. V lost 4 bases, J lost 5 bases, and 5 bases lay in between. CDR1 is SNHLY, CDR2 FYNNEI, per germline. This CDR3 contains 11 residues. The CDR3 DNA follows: TGTGCCAGCAGTGCGCAGGAGACCCAGTACTTC. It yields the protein CASSAQETQYF.

The chain's CDR3 is CASSLGTSGRSIEQYF. DNA of the CDR3: TGTGCCAGCAGCTTAGGGACTAGCGGGAGGTCGATCGAGCAGTACTTC. The V gene is TRBV5-4, the J gene TRBJ2-7; 15 bases are shared with TRBD2. From germline, CDR1 is SGHNT and CDR2 YYREEE (reference sequence). J gave up 6 bases and V 2 bases, and 6 bases lay outside the gene matches. The CDR3 has 16 amino acids.